Shown below are 32 T cell receptor beta chains from a single sample sequenced in a study of glioma-infiltrating T cells after dendritic cell vaccination. Clones were sequenced by immunoSEQ multiplex PCR, and TCRdb holds only the in-frame ones, with some missing. This sample carries some 100,000 clones, approximately 81% of them seen once, and the ten largest clones take roughly 2.9%. Sequenced material: blood, taken before dendritic cell vaccination. The receptors derive from a human donor with glioblastoma.

The V and J genes are TRBV6-1 and TRBJ2-7, with D possibly matching TRBD1 (6 bases). CDR3 length equals 13 residues. Trimming stripped 6 bases from V and 3 bases from J, with 12 bases between. Germline lookup yields CDR1 MNHNS and CDR2 SASEGT. The CDR3 here is CASSRQDVYEQYF. The CDR3, as DNA: TGTGCCAGCAGCCGACAGGACGTCTACGAGCAGTACTTC.

Only one count was recorded for this clone. The chain joins TRBV7-2 to TRBJ2-5; D may be TRBD1 (5 bases). Deletions cut 4 bases from V and 0 bases from J, with 18 bases between. Germline V CDR1 and CDR2: SGHTA, FQGNSA. CDR3 length: 17 residues. For the CDR3, the DNA is TGTGCCAGCAGCTCCTTATGGGGCAGCTTCTACCAAGAGACCCAGTACTTC. It encodes CASSSLWGSFYQETQYF.

This chain uses TRBV20-1 with TRBJ1-2; no clear D gene. The V gene's germline CDR1 is DFQATT and CDR2 SNEGSKA (reference sequence). V dropped 5 bases and J dropped 2 bases, with 6 bases sitting between them. CDR3 size: 11 residues. The CDR3 sequence is CSARENYGYTF. Written as DNA, the CDR3 is TGCAGTGCTCGGGAGAACTATGGCTACACCTTC.

V gene TRBV29-1 combines with J gene TRBJ2-5, with TRBD1 matching over 7 bases. This CDR3 spans 13 amino acids. Trimming took 7 bases from V and 5 from J; bases not matched to a gene: 10. Germline values: CDR1 SQVTM, CDR2 ANQGSEA. CDR3 region: CSENRGSGETQYF. The CDR3 coding sequence is TGCAGCGAAAACAGGGGTTCGGGGGAGACCCAGTACTTC.

This chain connects TRBV5-6 to TRBJ1-2, with TRBD1 as a possible D gene (6 bases). Trimming pared 6 bases from V and 4 bases from J, leaving 13 bases between. Germline lookup yields CDR1 SGHDT and CDR2 YYEEEE. CDR3 length equals 13 residues. CDR3 sequence: CASTIRTAYGYTF. The CDR3 DNA reads TGTGCCAGCACCATTCGGACAGCCTATGGCTACACCTTC.

This clone was seen a single time. The rearrangement uses TRBV4-1 and TRBJ1-2, with a possible D match to TRBD1 (6 bases). Germline CDR1 reads MGHRA; CDR2 reads YSYEKL. Trimming cost V 2 bases and J 1 base, with 8 bases left between them. The CDR3 is made up of 14 amino acids. This chain's CDR3 is CASSQNRDNYGYTF. CDR3 bases: TGCGCCAGCAGCCAAAACAGGGATAACTATGGCTACACCTTC.

This clone was observed a few times. Other DNA sequences in this specimen translate into the identical CDR3. V is TRBV14 and J is TRBJ1-1, with a possible D match to TRBD1 (6 bases). The CDR3 has 13 amino acids. Trimming removed 6 bases at V and 2 bases at J, with 10 bases between. The germline V gene encodes CDR1 SGHDN and CDR2 FVKESK. The CDR3: CASSRDTNTEAFF. The CDR3 DNA sequence: TGTGCCAGCAGTCGGGACACCAACACTGAAGCTTTCTTT.

This chain uses TRBV5-1 with TRBJ1-3; D remains ambiguous. Germline V CDR1 and CDR2: SGHRS, YFSETQ. CDR3 length: 13 residues. V lost 4 bases to trimming and J lost 4 bases, with 9 bases between them. CDR3 DNA sequence: TGCGCCAGCAGCGAGTCCCCGGGAAACACCATATATTTT. Translating gives CASSESPGNTIYF. Full variable domain (missing parts from reference TRBV5-1 and TRBJ1-3): KAGVTQTPRYLIKTRGQQVTLSCSPISGHRSVSWYQQTPGQGLQFLFEYFSETQRNKGNFPGRFSGRQFSNSRSEMNVSTLELGDSALYLCASSESPGNTIYFGEGSWLTVV.

The chain carries TRBV4-3 and TRBJ2-7; weak D call: TRBD1 (7 bases). From germline, CDR1 is LGHNA and CDR2 YSLEER. CDR3 length: 15 amino acids. Trimming left V 0 bases short and J 4 bases short, with 13 bases between. CDR3 protein: CASSQDRGAYYEQYF. The CDR3 DNA reads TGCGCCAGCAGCCAAGACAGGGGGGCGTATTACGAGCAGTACTTC.

The rearrangement links TRBV10-3 to TRBJ2-1; 7 nucleotides align to TRBD1. The germline CDR1 and CDR2 sequences are ENHRY and SYGVKD. The CDR3 consists of 13 residues. The CDR3 protein is CVTGDTLENEQFF. The CDR3 DNA sequence: TGTGTCACAGGGGACACGCTCGAGAATGAGCAGTTCTTC.

The J gene is TRBJ1-6, the V gene TRBV18; no clear D gene. CDR3 length: 14 residues. Trimming took 2 bases from V and 5 from J, leaving 7 bases between them. Per germline, CDR1 KGHSH and CDR2 LQKENI. The CDR3 DNA reads TGTGCCAGCTCACCAGGGCCCAATAATTCACCCCTCCACTTT. Its protein is CASSPGPNNSPLHF.

The chain couples TRBV7-3 to TRBJ2-3; 10 bases match TRBD2. Losses at the gene ends were 5 bases for V and 2 bases for J; bases not matched to a gene: 4. Germline V gene data show CDR1 as SGHTA and CDR2 as FQGTGA. There are 15 residues in the CDR3. The CDR3 region has the DNA TGTGCCAGCAGCAGGACTAGCGGTTCCACAGATACGCAGTATTTT. Translation gives CASSRTSGSTDTQYF.

This chain connects TRBV19 to TRBJ2-7, with 7 bases matching TRBD1. There are 15 residues in the CDR3. The germline V gene has CDR1 LNHDA and CDR2 SQIVND (reference sequence). V lost 0 bases and J lost 9; bases outside the gene matches: 11. The CDR3 DNA follows: TGTGCCAGTAGTATAGACCTACGACAGGGTACAGGGCAGTACTTC. It encodes CASSIDLRQGTGQYF.

The rearrangement links TRBV29-1 to TRBJ2-3; 7 bases agree with TRBD2. The germline V gene encodes CDR1 SQVTM and CDR2 ANQGSEA. J lost 2 bases, V lost 6 bases, and 8 bases had no gene match. The CDR3 spans 14 residues. The CDR3 region is CSVPPAGNTDTQYF. For the CDR3, the DNA is TGCAGCGTGCCTCCAGCGGGGAACACAGATACGCAGTATTTT.

This clone was seen a few times. The rearrangement uses TRBV7-2 and TRBJ1-2, with D possibly TRBD1 on 6 matching bases. The CDR3 has 16 amino acids. Between the trimmed V and J ends, which lost 2 bases and 8 bases, there was a span of 21 bases. The germline V gene has CDR1 SGHTA and CDR2 FQGNSA. The CDR3 here is CASSLFRRNRVGGYTF. Written as DNA, the CDR3 is TGTGCCAGCAGCTTATTTAGGAGGAACAGGGTAGGCGGCTACACCTTC.

V gene TRBV27 combines with J gene TRBJ2-7; TRBD1 matches 7 bases. CDR3 length: 14 residues. Germline CDR1 MNHEY, CDR2 SMNVEV (reference sequence). Trimming cost V 6 bases and J 4 bases; bases outside gene matches: 9. CDR3 in amino acids: CASSIGTAKYEQYF. The CDR3 nucleotides are TGTGCCAGCAGCATCGGGACAGCGAAGTACGAGCAGTACTTC.

V gene TRBV7-2 combines with J gene TRBJ1-2; D remains ambiguous. Germline CDR1 SGHTA, CDR2 FQGNSA. The CDR3 loop spans 14 amino acids. V was trimmed by 1 base and J by 8 bases, leaving 14 bases between them. CDR3 in DNA: TGTGCCAGCAGCTTAGACGGGGAGAGTGGGGGCTACACCTTC. It translates to CASSLDGESGGYTF. The full variable domain, rest sourced from reference TRBV7-2 and TRBJ1-2, is GAGVSQSPSNKVTEKGKDVELRCDPISGHTALYWYRQSLGQGLEFLIYFQGNSAPDKSGLPSDRFSAERTGGSVSTLTIQRTQQEDSAVYLCASSLDGESGGYTFGSGTRLTVV.

The chain combines TRBV6-5 with TRBJ1-2, with TRBD1 matching over 9 bases. Per germline, CDR1 MNHEY and CDR2 SVGAGI. The CDR3 contains 12 residues. Unmatched junction bases numbered 2, after V lost 7 bases and J lost 5 bases. CDR3 loop: CASTGTGYGYTF. The CDR3, as DNA: TGTGCCAGCACTGGGACAGGGTATGGCTACACCTTC.

This chain uses TRBV7-9 with TRBJ2-2; D gene unclear. Germline V CDR1 and CDR2: SEHNR, FQNEAQ (reference sequence). The length of the CDR3 is 13 residues. Trimming removed 6 bases from V and 6 bases from J, with 11 bases in between. The CDR3, as DNA: TGTGCCAGCAGTCCTAACCCGGCCGGGGAGCTGTTTTTT. This codes for CASSPNPAGELFF.

This clone was recorded once. The CDR3 coding sequence is TGTGCTAGTGGTCCCCAGGCCAATCAGCCCCAGCATTTT. Amino acid sequence: CASGPQANQPQHF. The chain combines TRBV12-5 with TRBJ1-5; D ambiguous. Trimming stripped 5 bases from V and 3 bases from J, with 8 bases between. The CDR3 contains 13 residues. Germline loops: CDR1 LGHNT, CDR2 FRNRAP.

The chain carries TRBV11-1 and TRBJ2-5; 7 positions agree with TRBD1. V gave up 3 bases and J gave up 1 base; unmatched junction bases: 5. This CDR3 comprises 15 residues. Germline V CDR1 and CDR2: SGHAT, FQDESV (reference sequence). This CDR3 is CASSLPGQSQETQYF. CDR3 coding DNA: TGTGCCAGCAGCTTGCCGGGACAGTCCCAAGAGACCCAGTACTTC. Combining the CDR3 with reference TRBV11-1 and TRBJ2-5 gives the whole variable domain EAEVAQSPRYKITEKSQAVAFWCDPISGHATLYWYRQILGQGPELLVQFQDESVVDDSQLPKDRFSAERLKGVDSTLKIQPAELGDSAMYLCASSLPGQSQETQYFGPGTRLLVL.

This sequence joins TRBV7-9 and TRBJ1-1, with TRBD1 as a possible D gene (5 bases). The CDR3 spans 13 residues. V was shortened by 6 bases and J by 1 base, with 9 bases between the two germline ends. Germline-derived CDR1 and CDR2 are SEHNR and FQNEAQ (reference sequence). CDR3 coding DNA: TGTGCCAGCAGGGGGGGAGAGAACACTGAAGCTTTCTTT. It yields the protein CASRGGENTEAFF.

This chain links TRBV4-1 with TRBJ2-1; the D is unclear. The CDR3 sequence is 13 residues long. V was cut by 0 bases and J by 13 bases, with 13 bases left in between. The germline V gene has CDR1 MGHRA and CDR2 YSYEKL. The CDR3 loop reads CASSQDRKARQFF. CDR3 DNA: TGCGCCAGCAGCCAAGATCGTAAGGCTAGACAGTTCTTC.

V gene TRBV5-6 combines with J gene TRBJ2-1, with 12 bases aligning to TRBD2. The germline gives CDR1 SGHDT, CDR2 YYEEEE. There are 16 residues in the CDR3. After removal of 4 bases from V and 7 bases from J, the junction contained 9 bases not matched to a gene. The CDR3 sequence: CASSRPTSGRLNEQFF. In DNA, the CDR3 is TGTGCCAGCAGCCGTCCGACTAGCGGGAGACTTAATGAGCAGTTCTTC.

The chain is built from TRBV29-1 and TRBJ1-1; TRBD1 is a possible D gene (6 bases). The CDR3 is 12 residues long. V dropped 6 bases and J dropped 4 bases, with 12 bases sitting between them. Germline CDR1 reads SQVTM; CDR2 reads ANQGSEA. CDR3 nucleotides: TGCAGCGTGGGGGAGGGGGGCACTGAAGCTTTCTTT. It encodes CSVGEGGTEAFF.

This clone was detected only a few times. This rearrangement joins TRBV5-6 to TRBJ2-3, with 8 bases fitting TRBD1. The CDR3 covers 13 residues. The germline V gene encodes CDR1 SGHDT and CDR2 YYEEEE. V gave up 4 bases and J gave up 9 bases; unmatched junction bases: 7. Here the CDR3 reads CASSEDRAETQYF. The CDR3 region has the DNA TGTGCCAGCAGCGAGGACAGGGCGGAAACGCAGTATTTT.

This chain links TRBV11-3 with TRBJ2-1, with 9 nucleotides matching TRBD2. In germline, CDR1 is SGHNT, CDR2 YENEEA. The J segment lost 8 bases and the V segment lost 1 base, leaving 6 bases of the junction unmatched. The CDR3 consists of 15 residues. As DNA, the CDR3 is TGTGCCAGCAGCTTAGTTAGCGGGAGTGGGTATGAGCAGTTCTTC. This sequence encodes CASSLVSGSGYEQFF.

CDR3 region: CASSYRRRPNEKLFF. The CDR3, as DNA: TGTGCCAGCAGCTACCGACGGCGGCCGAATGAAAAACTGTTTTTT. The chain links TRBV13 to TRBJ1-4; no clear D gene. The CDR3 sequence is 15 residues long. CDR1 is PRHDT and CDR2 is FYEKMQ in the germline V gene (reference sequence). Trimming shortened V by 4 bases and J by 5 bases, and 14 bases separated the two germline ends.

The chain carries TRBV5-1 and TRBJ1-4, with 7 bases identical to TRBD1. J gave up 0 bases and V 0 bases, and 8 bases lay outside the gene matches. CDR3 size: 18 residues. CDR1 is SGHRS, CDR2 YFSETQ, per germline. CDR3 sequence (DNA): TGCGCCAGCAGCTTGGCCGCGGGGCAGGGGGCAACTAATGAAAAACTGTTTTTT. Translated: CASSLAAGQGATNEKLFF.

The chain carries TRBV19 and TRBJ1-5; 7 nucleotides match TRBD1. CDR1 LNHDA and CDR2 SQIVND come from the germline V gene (reference sequence). The J segment lost 5 bases and the V segment lost 4 bases, leaving 2 bases of the junction unmatched. This CDR3 has 13 amino acids. The CDR3 is CASSRDSDQPQHF. DNA of the CDR3: TGTGCCAGTAGTAGGGACAGTGATCAGCCCCAGCATTTT.

In DNA, the CDR3 is TGTGCCAGCAGCCCTGGGCACGCAGGGGGCCGGGACGATGAAAAACTGTTTTTT. This codes for CASSPGHAGGRDDEKLFF. The chain couples TRBV5-4 to TRBJ1-4, with 8 positions matching TRBD1. The CDR3 loop spans 18 amino acids. Losses at the gene ends were 4 bases for V and 6 bases for J; bases not matched to a gene: 17. The germline gives CDR1 SGHNT, CDR2 YYREEE (reference sequence). Full variable domain (outside the CDR3, taken from reference TRBV5-4 and TRBJ1-4): ETGVTQSPTHLIKTRGQQVTLRCSSQSGHNTVSWYQQALGQGPQFIFQYYREEENGRGNFPPRFSGLQFPNYSSELNVNALELDDSALYLCASSPGHAGGRDDEKLFFGSGTQLSVL.

The chain carries TRBV11-2 and TRBJ2-7; maybe TRBD2 (6 bases). This CDR3 is built from 17 residues. With 1 base removed from V and 0 bases from J, the gap between germline ends came to 16 bases. The germline V gene has CDR1 SGHAT and CDR2 FQNNGV. CDR3 protein: CASSLGGRDSGSYEQYF. The CDR3 region has the DNA TGTGCCAGCAGCTTAGGAGGCCGGGACTCGGGCTCCTACGAGCAGTACTTC.